Following are 26 T cell receptor beta chains from one sample sequenced in a study of blood T cell repertoires in COVID-19. TCRdb keeps only in-frame clones here, not all; method: immunoSEQ multiplex PCR. The profile covers under 250,000 clones, with over 70% appearing a single time and around 7.9% taken by the ten largest. The sample was peripheral blood. Receptors originate from a man aged 35 to 55 with active or convalescent COVID-19.

The chain employs TRBV7-3 and TRBJ2-5, with 7 bases matching TRBD2. The CDR3 extends over 14 amino acids. Germline CDR1 SGHTA, CDR2 FQGTGA. Trimming at V came to 4 bases and at J to 4 bases, leaving 6 bases not matched to a gene. CDR3 nucleotides: TGTGCCAGCAGCTCAGGACTAGAAGGAGAGACCCAGTACTTC. This encodes CASSSGLEGETQYF.

This sequence joins TRBV5-4 and TRBJ1-4, with no clear D. The V and J ends lost 2 bases and 0 bases respectively, with 11 bases between them. The germline V gene has CDR1 SGHNT and CDR2 YYREEE (reference sequence). The CDR3 spans 16 residues. CDR3 residues: CASSLGGPSTNEKLFF. The CDR3 coding sequence is TGTGCCAGCAGCTTAGGAGGCCCCTCAACTAATGAAAAACTGTTTTTT.

V is TRBV19 and J is TRBJ1-5; no definite D call. The germline V gene encodes CDR1 LNHDA and CDR2 SQIVND (reference sequence). Trimming pared 3 bases from V and 5 bases from J, leaving 11 bases between. The CDR3 is made up of 14 amino acids. CDR3 DNA sequence: TGTGCCAGTAGTATGAGAGGGTCCCATCAGCCCCAGCATTTT. Protein: CASSMRGSHQPQHF. Together with reference TRBV19 and TRBJ1-5, the CDR3 gives the full variable domain: DGGITQSPKYLFRKEGQNVTLSCEQNLNHDAMYWYRQDPGQGLRLIYYSQIVNDFQKGDIAEGYSVSREKKESFPLTVTSAQKNPTAFYLCASSMRGSHQPQHFGDGTRLSIL.

This rearrangement joins TRBV4-2 to TRBJ1-4; perhaps TRBD1 as D (5 bases). The germline CDR1 and CDR2 sequences are LGHNA and YNFKEQ. The CDR3 covers 17 residues. Between the trimmed V and J ends, which lost 0 bases and 5 bases, there was a span of 16 bases. The CDR3 loop is CASSQDVTVKSNEKLFF. The CDR3 DNA reads TGTGCCAGCAGCCAAGATGTGACAGTCAAGTCCAATGAAAAACTGTTTTTT.

The chain employs TRBV2 and TRBJ1-1; the match to TRBD1 covers 7 bases. J lost 4 bases, V lost 7 bases, and 9 bases had no gene match. Germline V gene sequence: CDR1 SNHLY, CDR2 FYNNEI. The CDR3 totals 14 residues. The CDR3 sequence: CASTGTGEFTEAFF. As DNA, the CDR3 is TGTGCCAGCACCGGAACAGGGGAGTTCACTGAAGCTTTCTTT. The full variable domain, in which reference TRBV2 and TRBJ1-1 provide the parts outside the CDR3, is EPEVTQTPSHQVTQMGQEVILRCVPISNHLYFYWYRQILGQKVEFLVSFYNNEISEKSEIFDDQFSVERPDGSNFTLKIRSTKLEDSAMYFCASTGTGEFTEAFFGQGTRLTVV.

The rearrangement links TRBV7-3 to TRBJ2-3; 10 positions match TRBD1. V shed 5 bases, J shed 6 bases, and the junction held 8 bases outside the gene matches. The V gene's germline CDR1 is SGHTA and CDR2 FQGTGA. The CDR3 has 15 amino acids. For the CDR3, the DNA is TGTGCCAGCAGCCCGACAGGGGGCGTATCGGATACGCAGTATTTT. As protein: CASSPTGGVSDTQYF.

For this clone: This could be a read error, since a much larger clone is one nucleotide away. At the DNA level, this CDR3 is encoded by other sequences in the same sample as well. This sequence joins TRBV7-2 and TRBJ1-1; D not certain. This CDR3 spans 13 amino acids. V gave up 1 base and J gave up 1 base, with 4 bases separating them. Germline V gene lookup returns CDR1 SGHTA and CDR2 FQGNSA. CDR3 DNA: TGTGCCAGCAGCTTAGGGCAGAACACTGAAGCTTTCTTT. Protein product: CASSLGQNTEAFF.

The genes are TRBV5-4 and TRBJ1-2; 7 nucleotides agree with TRBD1. The V gene's germline CDR1 is SGHNT and CDR2 YYREEE (reference sequence). With V trimmed by 4 bases and J by 6 bases, 12 bases remained unmatched. The CDR3 has 15 amino acids. DNA for the CDR3: TGTGCCAGCAGCGTCTCCCTAGGGGGCGCGAATGGCTACACCTTC. Translated: CASSVSLGGANGYTF.

The genes are TRBV11-3 and TRBJ2-7, with 7 nucleotides matching TRBD2. Per the germline V gene, CDR1 is SGHNT and CDR2 is YENEEA. The CDR3 has 15 residues. The J segment lost 2 bases and the V segment lost 2 bases, leaving 6 bases of the junction unmatched. The DNA for the CDR3 is TGTGCCAGCAGCTTATCGCGGGAGAAAACCTACGAGCAGTACTTC. Translating it yields CASSLSREKTYEQYF.

The gene calls are TRBV2 and TRBJ2-1; 10 bases agree with TRBD2. Trimming removed 8 bases from V and 5 bases from J; junction bases left unmatched: 9. Germline assignment: CDR1 SNHLY and CDR2 FYNNEI. The CDR3 spans 15 residues. The CDR3 protein is CASFESGRAHNEQFF. The DNA of the CDR3 is TGTGCCAGCTTTGAAAGCGGGAGGGCCCACAATGAGCAGTTCTTC.

This CDR3 is CASRPGTAEAFF. The CDR3 DNA sequence: TGTGCCAGCAGACCCGGGACAGCTGAAGCTTTCTTT. V and J are TRBV2 and TRBJ1-1, with TRBD1 identical over 7 bases. This CDR3 contains 12 residues. Germline CDR1 reads SNHLY; CDR2 reads FYNNEI. Trimming cost V 6 bases and J 6 bases; bases outside gene matches: 4. Variable domain in full (rest from reference TRBV2 and TRBJ1-1): EPEVTQTPSHQVTQMGQEVILRCVPISNHLYFYWYRQILGQKVEFLVSFYNNEISEKSEIFDDQFSVERPDGSNFTLKIRSTKLEDSAMYFCASRPGTAEAFFGQGTRLTVV.

The CDR3 protein is CASSKGQDSYEQYF. CDR3 sequence (DNA): TGTGCCAGCAGCAAGGGACAGGATTCCTACGAGCAGTACTTC. The genes are TRBV9 and TRBJ2-7; 8 bases fit TRBD1. The germline CDR1 and CDR2 sequences are SGDLS and YYNGEE. The CDR3 length is 14 residues. The V segment lost 4 bases and the J segment 1 base; nucleotides outside the gene matches: 4. The full variable domain, in which reference TRBV9 and TRBJ2-7 provide the parts outside the CDR3, is DSGVTQTPKHLITATGQRVTLRCSPRSGDLSVYWYQQSLDQGLQFLIQYYNGEERAKGNILERFSAQQFPDLHSELNLSSLELGDSALYFCASSKGQDSYEQYFGPGTRLTVT.

CDR3 DNA sequence: TGCGCCAGCGGCAGGGATTTAGACACTGAAGCTTTCTTT. It specifies CASGRDLDTEAFF. V gene TRBV4-1 combines with J gene TRBJ1-1, with a weak D call TRBD1 (5 bases). Germline V gene sequence: CDR1 MGHRA, CDR2 YSYEKL. Trimming cost V 8 bases and J 3 bases, with 13 bases left between them. The CDR3 length is 13 residues.

The V call is TRBV19, the J call TRBJ2-4; no firm D call. Per the germline V gene, CDR1 is LNHDA and CDR2 is SQIVND (reference sequence). This CDR3 is built from 15 residues. V lost 5 bases, J lost 0 bases, and 11 bases lay in between. CDR3 DNA: TGTGCCAGTAGTCCTCAGTTAGCAGCCAAAAACATTCAGTACTTC. Translation gives CASSPQLAAKNIQYF. Variable domain in full (rest from reference TRBV19 and TRBJ2-4): DGGITQSPKYLFRKEGQNVTLSCEQNLNHDAMYWYRQDPGQGLRLIYYSQIVNDFQKGDIAEGYSVSREKKESFPLTVTSAQKNPTAFYLCASSPQLAAKNIQYFGAGTRLSVL.

The V call is TRBV7-9, the J call TRBJ2-2, with a possible D match to TRBD2 (5 bases). Trimming took 5 bases from V and 5 from J, leaving 15 bases between them. This CDR3 comprises 15 residues. Germline V gene lookup returns CDR1 SEHNR and CDR2 FQNEAQ (reference sequence). In nucleotides, the CDR3 is TGTGCCAGCAGCATTGCTAGCCCCAGGACCGGGGAGCTGTTTTTT. Amino acid sequence: CASSIASPRTGELFF.

The chain couples TRBV3-1 (or the pseudogene TRBV3-2) to TRBJ2-1, with D tentatively TRBD2 (7 bases). The V gene's germline CDR1 is LGHDT and CDR2 YNNKEL (reference sequence). V lost 4 bases, J lost 7 bases, and 26 bases lay in between. The CDR3 consists of 18 residues. CDR3 DNA sequence: TGTGCCAGCAGCCTCAATCCCCCCCCCGGGGGGCGGGGGAATGAGCAGTTCTTC. This encodes CASSLNPPPGGRGNEQFF.

This clone has more than one count but fewer than ten. The chain joins TRBV30 to TRBJ1-2, with D perhaps matching TRBD1 (6 bases). Trimming removed 7 bases from V and 4 bases from J, with 13 bases in between. The V gene's germline CDR1 is GTSNPN and CDR2 SVGIG (reference sequence). The CDR3 length is 12 residues. The CDR3 DNA reads TGTGCCTCCTCAGGGGTAGTCTATGGCTACACCTTC. It codes for CASSGVVYGYTF.

The V and J genes are TRBV4-1 and TRBJ2-5; TRBD2 matches at 8 bases. The CDR3 length is 16 residues. The V gene's germline CDR1 is MGHRA and CDR2 YSYEKL. V lost 1 base, J lost 4 bases, and 8 bases stayed unmatched. The chain's CDR3 is CASSQGVGGGSETQYF. CDR3 in DNA: TGCGCCAGCAGCCAAGGCGTCGGGGGGGGCTCAGAGACCCAGTACTTC.

V gene TRBV7-9 combines with J gene TRBJ1-2, with 10 bases that match TRBD1. This CDR3 spans 18 amino acids. J lost 1 base, V lost 6 bases, and 14 bases had no gene match. Germline CDR1 is SEHNR and CDR2 is FQNEAQ (reference sequence). Here the CDR3 DNA reads TGTGCCAGCAGTTCTCGGGAGGGGGACAGGGGTTTTAACTATGGCTACACCTTC. Translating gives CASSSREGDRGFNYGYTF.

The chain links TRBV7-9 to TRBJ1-1; D is possibly TRBD1 (6 bases). CDR1 is SEHNR, CDR2 FQNEAQ, per germline (reference sequence). The CDR3 totals 15 residues. Trimming removed 6 bases from V and 1 base from J, with 15 bases in between. The CDR3 sequence: CASSKSGGANTEAFF. The CDR3 DNA follows: TGTGCCAGCAGTAAATCGGGGGGCGCGAACACTGAAGCTTTCTTT.

The chain couples TRBV5-4 to TRBJ2-1, with D possibly TRBD1 on 6 matching bases. This CDR3 contains 15 residues. CDR1 is SGHNT and CDR2 is YYREEE in the germline V gene (reference sequence). V shed 1 base and J shed 2 bases, with 10 bases lying between them. In nucleotides, the CDR3 is TGTGCCAGCAGCTTGACAGGGCCTCCCTACAATGAGCAGTTCTTC. It specifies CASSLTGPPYNEQFF.

This chain joins TRBV10-3 and TRBJ1-1, with D tentatively TRBD1 (5 bases). Trimming pared 3 bases from V and 1 base from J, leaving 9 bases between. The CDR3 totals 14 residues. Germline CDR1 ENHRY, CDR2 SYGVKD. The CDR3 DNA reads as TGTGCCATCAGTGACAAGGGGCGGAACACTGAAGCTTTCTTT. This translates into CAISDKGRNTEAFF.

This clone was counted between two and nine times. The chain joins TRBV11-3 to TRBJ1-2; unclear D gene. CDR1 is SGHNT, CDR2 YENEEA, per germline. This CDR3 has 17 amino acids. Trimming cost V 1 base and J 3 bases, with 18 bases left between them. The CDR3 DNA is TGTGCCAGCAGCTTAGGAACGAATACTCCTCGAGACTATGGCTACACCTTC. Protein product: CASSLGTNTPRDYGYTF.

J is TRBJ2-1 and V is TRBV19; tentatively, D is TRBD2 (7 bases). The V end lost 3 bases, the J end lost 0 bases, and 12 bases lay between the germline ends. Germline loops: CDR1 LNHDA, CDR2 SQIVND (reference sequence). The CDR3 has 16 residues. In DNA, the CDR3 is TGTGCCAGTAGTATGGGGGGGGCTTACTCCTACAATGAGCAGTTCTTC. The encoded protein is CASSMGGAYSYNEQFF.

J is TRBJ2-5 and V is TRBV4-1; tentative D call: TRBD2 (5 bases). CDR1 is MGHRA, CDR2 YSYEKL, per germline. V shed 5 bases and J shed 5 bases, with 18 bases lying between them. The CDR3 runs to 15 residues. In nucleotides, the CDR3 is TGCGCCAGCAGCAGCGGCCCCCAGTCGGGGGAGACCCAGTACTTC. It encodes CASSSGPQSGETQYF.

The chain couples TRBV5-1 to TRBJ2-2, with D possibly TRBD2 on 5 matching bases. The CDR3 loop spans 16 amino acids. Trimming removed 2 bases from V and 4 bases from J, with 15 bases in between. Germline assignment: CDR1 SGHRS and CDR2 YFSETQ. In nucleotides, the CDR3 is TGCGCCAGCAGCTTTAGGGTGAGGGAGAGCACCGGGGAGCTGTTTTTT. Encoded protein: CASSFRVRESTGELFF. The full variable domain, with the rest looked up from reference TRBV5-1 and TRBJ2-2, is KAGVTQTPRYLIKTRGQQVTLSCSPISGHRSVSWYQQTPGQGLQFLFEYFSETQRNKGNFPGRFSGRQFSNSRSEMNVSTLELGDSALYLCASSFRVRESTGELFFGEGSRLTVL.